These 23 T cell receptor beta chains were sequenced from one sample in a study of T cell responses to AZD1222 COVID-19 vaccine. Using immunoSEQ multiplex PCR, the repertoire was profiled, and TCRdb retains in-frame clones only, with some absent. The profile shows about 97,000 clones, roughly 88% of them singletons. The sequences come from peripheral blood, collected on day 0 of AZD1222 vaccination. The receptors derive from an adult in good health.

This chain joins TRBV7-2 and TRBJ1-2; 7 bases agree with TRBD1. This CDR3 has 12 residues. Germline V gene data show CDR1 as SGHTA and CDR2 as FQGNSA. The J segment lost 7 bases and the V segment lost 6 bases, leaving 5 bases of the junction unmatched. Here the CDR3 reads CASSYYRGGYTF. Here the CDR3 DNA reads TGTGCCAGCAGTTATTACAGGGGTGGCTACACCTTC.

The chain combines TRBV10-2 with TRBJ1-6; no reliable D call. Germline V gene lookup returns CDR1 WSHSY and CDR2 SAAADI. The CDR3 contains 14 residues. V was clipped by 2 bases and J by 9 bases, with 11 bases between them. The CDR3 here is CASSEKEKPSPLHF. DNA for the CDR3: TGCGCCAGCAGTGAGAAAGAGAAACCTTCACCCCTCCACTTT.

V is TRBV2 and J is TRBJ1-4; D unclear. With 3 bases removed from V and 7 bases from J, the gap between germline ends came to 15 bases. Germline V gene lookup returns CDR1 SNHLY and CDR2 FYNNEI. CDR3 length: 15 residues. For the CDR3, the DNA is TGTGCCAGCAGTGAGTGGTCGAGGAGTGGTGAAAAACTGTTTTTT. Translated, it gives CASSEWSRSGEKLFF.

The genes are TRBV6-2 or TRBV6-3 and TRBJ1-4; D call uncertain. Trimming removed 4 bases from V and 0 bases from J, with 12 bases in between. The CDR3 runs 16 residues. CDR1 is MNHEY, CDR2 SVGEGT, per germline. The CDR3 coding sequence is TGTGCCAGCAGTTCGGGGATCGTTGCAACTAATGAAAAACTGTTTTTT. Amino acid sequence: CASSSGIVATNEKLFF.

The J gene is TRBJ2-1, the V gene TRBV5-1; 9 bases fit TRBD1. The germline V gene has CDR1 SGHRS and CDR2 YFSETQ. With 4 bases clipped from V and 1 base from J, the junction kept 3 bases outside the gene matches. The length of the CDR3 is 15 residues. This CDR3 is CASSQTGGSYNEQFF. The CDR3 nucleotides read TGCGCCAGCAGCCAGACAGGGGGGTCCTACAATGAGCAGTTCTTC.

This chain links TRBV5-1 with TRBJ1-4; 11 bases align to TRBD1. Looked up from germline, CDR1 is SGHRS and CDR2 is YFSETQ. This CDR3 spans 14 amino acids. The V gene end was trimmed by 6 bases and the J gene end by 8 bases; junction bases not matched to a gene: 6. Here the CDR3 DNA reads TGCGCCAGCAACTCCGGGACAGGGGGAGAAAAACTGTTTTTT. Amino acid sequence: CASNSGTGGEKLFF.

This chain uses TRBV19 with TRBJ2-7; D tentatively reads TRBD1 or TRBD2 (6 bases each). The CDR3 extends over 15 amino acids. Trimming took 0 bases from V and 7 from J, leaving 16 bases between them. CDR1 is LNHDA, CDR2 SQIVND, per germline (reference sequence). For the CDR3, the DNA is TGTGCCAGTAGTATAGATTCGACCCGGGGGCTGGAGCAGTACTTC. It codes for CASSIDSTRGLEQYF. The whole variable domain, remainder taken from reference TRBV19 and TRBJ2-7, is DGGITQSPKYLFRKEGQNVTLSCEQNLNHDAMYWYRQDPGQGLRLIYYSQIVNDFQKGDIAEGYSVSREKKESFPLTVTSAQKNPTAFYLCASSIDSTRGLEQYFGPGTRLTVT.

This clone was recorded only once. CDR3 bases: TGTGCCAGCAGCTTTTCCTACCATAGCAATCAGCCCCAGCATTTT. It encodes CASSFSYHSNQPQHF. V and J are TRBV5-6 and TRBJ1-5; D is undetermined. In germline, CDR1 is SGHDT, CDR2 YYEEEE. Trimming took 2 bases from V and 0 from J, leaving 9 bases between them. The CDR3 totals 15 residues.

The chain employs TRBV7-2 and TRBJ2-7; D could derive from TRBD1 or TRBD2 (5 bases each). The V and J ends lost 6 bases and 2 bases respectively, with 17 bases between them. Germline V gene data show CDR1 as SGHTA and CDR2 as FQGNSA. The CDR3 has 15 residues. This chain's CDR3 is CASSGGVFTPYEQYF. For the CDR3, the DNA is TGTGCCAGCAGTGGGGGAGTCTTCACCCCCTACGAGCAGTACTTC.

For the CDR3, the DNA is TGTGCCAGCAGCCGGACGGATCTCTCCTACGAGCAGTACTTC. It codes for CASSRTDLSYEQYF. The chain carries TRBV11-2 and TRBJ2-7; D unclear. V was clipped by 5 bases and J by 0 bases, with 11 bases between them. Per germline, CDR1 SGHAT and CDR2 FQNNGV. This CDR3 spans 14 amino acids.

The rearrangement links TRBV12-3 or TRBV12-4 to TRBJ1-2, with D maybe TRBD1 (6 bases). Trimming stripped 7 bases from V and 5 bases from J, with 14 bases between. CDR3 length: 13 residues. The DNA of the CDR3 is TGTGCCAGCACCACCGGGACATCATATGGCTACACCTTC. This codes for CASTTGTSYGYTF.

The sample holds one count of this clone. This chain uses TRBV30 with TRBJ1-3, with D perhaps matching TRBD1 (5 bases). From germline, CDR1 is GTSNPN and CDR2 SVGIG (reference sequence). The V end lost 4 bases, the J end lost 0 bases, and 16 bases lay between the germline ends. The CDR3 contains 16 residues. This chain's CDR3 is CAWTNLAGSSGNTIYF. Written as DNA, the CDR3 is TGTGCCTGGACAAACCTCGCAGGGTCCTCTGGAAACACCATATATTTT.

This sequence joins TRBV9 and TRBJ2-5; no firm D call. CDR1 and CDR2 (germline): SGDLS, YYNGEE. The CDR3 covers 13 residues. Trimming pared 2 bases from V and 5 bases from J, leaving 10 bases between. The CDR3 DNA is TGTGCCAGCAGCGTGGGATACCGGGAGACCCAGTACTTC. This translates into CASSVGYRETQYF.

The V gene is TRBV30, the J gene TRBJ1-4, with a possible D match to TRBD1 (5 bases). There are 13 residues in the CDR3. Germline V gene lookup returns CDR1 GTSNPN and CDR2 SVGIG (reference sequence). V shed 8 bases and J shed 3 bases, with 13 bases lying between them. CDR3 region: CAGGGSANEKLFF. The CDR3 DNA follows: TGTGCCGGCGGGGGGTCCGCTAATGAAAAACTGTTTTTT. Full variable domain (remainder filled in from reference TRBV30 and TRBJ1-4): SQTIHQWPATLVQPVGSPLSLECTVEGTSNPNLYWYRQAAGRGLQLLFYSVGIGQISSEVPQNLSASRPQDRQFILSSKKLLLSDSGFYLCAGGGSANEKLFFGSGTQLSVL.

V usage is TRBV5-4 and J usage is TRBJ1-3; D gene ambiguous. The CDR3 sequence is 16 residues long. V was shortened by 0 bases and J by 4 bases, with 14 bases between the two germline ends. Germline V gives CDR1 SGHNT, CDR2 YYREEE (reference sequence). In DNA, the CDR3 is TGTGCCAGCAGCTTGGATCCCCGGCCAGAAGGAAACACCATATATTTT. Translated, it gives CASSLDPRPEGNTIYF.

This rearrangement joins TRBV7-2 to TRBJ1-1; 8 positions match TRBD1. The CDR3 is 16 amino acids. V gave up 5 bases and J gave up 4 bases; unmatched junction bases: 12. Germline V CDR1 and CDR2: SGHTA, FQGNSA. Here the CDR3 DNA reads TGTGCCAGCAGCACTACCCCCCAAACAGGGGGCACTGAAGCTTTCTTT. This encodes CASSTTPQTGGTEAFF.

CDR3 amino acids: CASSLQGVVKNIQYF. The CDR3 coding sequence is TGTGCCAGCAGTTTACAGGGAGTTGTCAAAAACATTCAGTACTTC. The chain carries TRBV6-2 or TRBV6-3 and TRBJ2-4; D possibly corresponds to TRBD1 (6 bases). The V and J ends lost 4 bases and 3 bases respectively, with 13 bases between them. The CDR3 length is 15 residues. The V gene's germline CDR1 is MNHEY and CDR2 SVGEGT.

V is TRBV3-1 (or the pseudogene TRBV3-2) and J is TRBJ2-1; D possibly uses TRBD1 or TRBD2 (5 bases each). Germline V lookup: CDR1 LGHDT, CDR2 YNNKEL (reference sequence). The V gene lost 1 base and the J gene lost 2 bases, with 12 bases spanning the gap. The CDR3 consists of 16 residues. The CDR3 DNA follows: TGTGCCAGCAGCCAAGCGAGAGGGGTTACCTACAATGAGCAGTTCTTC. It yields the protein CASSQARGVTYNEQFF.

V gene TRBV13 combines with J gene TRBJ1-1, with 8 bases fitting TRBD1. The germline gives CDR1 PRHDT, CDR2 FYEKMQ (reference sequence). This CDR3 is built from 15 residues. V trimming: 1 base; J trimming: 1 base; junction bases outside the gene matches: 2. As DNA, the CDR3 is TGTGCCAGCAGCTTAGAAGGGACAGGGAACACTGAAGCTTTCTTT. Amino acids: CASSLEGTGNTEAFF. Full variable domain (missing parts from reference TRBV13 and TRBJ1-1): AAGVIQSPRHLIKEKRETATLKCYPIPRHDTVYWYQQGPGQDPQFLISFYEKMQSDKGSIPDRFSAQQFSDYHSELNMSSLELGDSALYFCASSLEGTGNTEAFFGQGTRLTVV.

The rearrangement uses TRBV19 and TRBJ2-7; the D gene is possibly TRBD2 (5 bases). The CDR3 length is 14 residues. V shed 5 bases and J shed 6 bases, with 17 bases lying between them. Germline assignment: CDR1 LNHDA and CDR2 SQIVND (reference sequence). The CDR3 sequence is CASSLTSQQGEQYF. In nucleotides, the CDR3 is TGTGCCAGTAGTTTAACTAGTCAACAAGGCGAGCAGTACTTC.

The chain has TRBV3-1 (or the pseudogene TRBV3-2) and TRBJ2-1; D uncertain. Trimming cost V 3 bases and J 3 bases, with 9 bases left between them. The CDR3 loop spans 14 amino acids. CDR1 and CDR2 from the germline V gene are LGHDT and YNNKEL (reference sequence). CDR3 nucleotide sequence: TGTGCCAGCAGCCACCGGGCAGTCTACAATGAGCAGTTCTTC. Residues: CASSHRAVYNEQFF.

This rearrangement joins TRBV11-3 to TRBJ1-4; the D is unclear. Germline lookup yields CDR1 SGHNT and CDR2 YENEEA. V was trimmed by 7 bases and J by 6 bases, leaving 12 bases between them. This CDR3 spans 13 amino acids. The CDR3 region is CASTSPGDEKLFF. In DNA form, the CDR3 reads TGTGCCAGCACCTCCCCCGGGGATGAAAAACTGTTTTTT. The full variable domain, rest sourced from reference TRBV11-3 and TRBJ1-4, is EAGVVQSPRYKIIEKKQPVAFWCNPISGHNTLYWYLQNLGQGPELLIRYENEEAVDDSQLPKDRFSAERLKGVDSTLKIQPAELGDSAVYLCASTSPGDEKLFFGSGTQLSVL.

CDR3 residues: CASSSDSSISNQPQHF. The CDR3 nucleotides read TGTGCCAGCAGCTCGGACAGCTCAATTAGCAATCAGCCCCAGCATTTT. The rearrangement links TRBV2 to TRBJ1-5; D perhaps matches TRBD1 (6 bases). CDR3 length: 16 amino acids. V gave up 6 bases and J gave up 0 bases, with 15 bases separating them. Germline assignment: CDR1 SNHLY and CDR2 FYNNEI. The whole variable domain, remainder taken from reference TRBV2 and TRBJ1-5, is EPEVTQTPSHQVTQMGQEVILRCVPISNHLYFYWYRQILGQKVEFLVSFYNNEISEKSEIFDDQFSVERPDGSNFTLKIRSTKLEDSAMYFCASSSDSSISNQPQHFGDGTRLSIL.